The rows below give T cell receptor beta chains drawn from one sample of a study of blood T cell repertoires in COVID-19. Clones were sequenced by immunoSEQ multiplex PCR, and TCRdb holds only the in-frame ones, with some missing. The table records some 120,000 clones, 80% to 85% of them present only once. Sequencing was done on a sample of peripheral blood. The source of these receptors is a man between 70 and 80 years old with acute or convalescent COVID-19. Each CDR3 is given with its conserved first and last residue. A D gene is named only where the DNA matches it firmly. Rows may omit the clone size; those that give it use once, few, many or a size class.

J gene | CDR3 length | clone size | V gene | D gene | CDR3 protein | CDR3 DNA
TRBJ2-2 | 16 | NA | TRBV7-6 | NA | CASSSDDGWNTGELFF | TGTGCCAGCAGCTCTGACGACGGGTGGAACACCGGGGAGCTGTTTTTT
TRBJ2-2 | 17 | NA | TRBV3-1/TRBV3-2 | TRBD2 | CASSQLRLAVNTGELFF | TGTGCCAGCAGCCAACTGAGACTAGCGGTAAACACCGGGGAGCTGTTTTTT
TRBJ1-2 | 15 | NA | TRBV28 | TRBD1 | CASTLGGATNYGYTF | TGTGCCAGCACTTTAGGGGGCGCCACTAACTATGGCTACACCTTC
TRBJ2-3 | 16 | NA | TRBV5-1 | TRBD1 | CASSLDRQGRADTQYF | TGCGCCAGCAGCTTGGATCGACAGGGGCGGGCAGATACGCAGTATTTT
TRBJ2-1 | 16 | NA | TRBV28 | TRBD2 | CASSSKTSGSRGEQFF | TGTGCCAGCAGTTCAAAGACTAGCGGGAGTCGGGGTGAGCAGTTCTTC
TRBJ1-1 | 13 | NA | TRBV30 | NA | CAWSRQGGTEAFF | TGTGCCTGGAGTCGTCAGGGAGGCACTGAAGCTTTCTTT
TRBJ1-5 | 15 | NA | TRBV7-8 | NA | CASSLTAGANQPQHF | TGTGCCAGCAGCTTAACCGCAGGGGCCAATCAGCCCCAGCATTTT
TRBJ2-3 | 16 | NA | TRBV19 | NA | CASSTINRASTDTQYF | TGTGCCAGTAGTACCATAAACAGGGCCAGCACAGATACGCAGTATTTT
TRBJ2-5 | 15 | NA | TRBV29-1 | TRBD1 | CSARGSRGRQETQYF | TGCAGCGCCCGAGGTTCCAGGGGGCGGCAAGAGACCCAGTACTTC
TRBJ1-4 | 14 | NA | TRBV30 | NA | CAWSPTHRGEKLFF | TGTGCCTGGAGTCCGACACACCGGGGTGAAAAACTGTTTTTT
TRBJ1-1 | 13 | NA | TRBV12-3/TRBV12-4 | TRBD1 | CASSLAPGQGSFF | TGTGCCAGCAGTTTAGCGCCGGGACAGGGCTCATTCTTT
TRBJ1-5 | 14 | NA | TRBV4-2 | NA | CASSQGDSNQPQHF | TGTGCCAGCAGCCAAGGAGATAGCAATCAGCCCCAGCATTTT
TRBJ1-1 | 13 | NA | TRBV7-8 | TRBD1 | CASSLRQGAEAFF | TGTGCCAGCAGCCTAAGACAGGGCGCTGAAGCTTTCTTT
TRBJ2-1 | 13 | NA | TRBV12-3/TRBV12-4 | TRBD1 | CASKRTGANEQFF | TGTGCCAGCAAAAGGACAGGGGCCAATGAGCAGTTCTTC
TRBJ2-7 | 17 | NA | TRBV10-2 | TRBD2 | CASSNLRTSGGSYEQYF | TGCGCCAGCAGTAATTTAAGGACTAGCGGGGGCTCCTACGAGCAGTACTTC
TRBJ2-2 | 20 | once | TRBV2 | TRBD2 | CASSEAFGTSGMSNTGELFF | TGTGCCAGCAGTGAAGCGTTCGGGACTAGCGGGATGTCGAACACCGGGGAGCTGTTTTTT
TRBJ2-7 | 13 | NA | TRBV2 | NA | CASRIGGTYEQYF | TGTGCCAGCAGAATAGGAGGGACCTACGAGCAGTACTTC
TRBJ1-5 | 14 | NA | TRBV19 | NA | CASSSKGGHQPQHF | TGTGCCAGTAGTTCGAAGGGGGGGCATCAGCCCCAGCATTTT
TRBJ2-2 | 13 | NA | TRBV6-6 | NA | CASSYVQAGELFF | TGTGCCAGCAGTTACGTACAGGCCGGGGAGCTGTTTTTT
TRBJ2-3 | 15 | NA | TRBV5-1 | NA | CASKNTGQITDTQYF | TGCGCCAGCAAGAATACGGGACAAATCACAGATACGCAGTATTTT
TRBJ1-1 | 15 | NA | TRBV28 | NA | CASSFGGRGNTEAFF | TGTGCCAGCAGTTTCGGAGGGCGCGGGAACACTGAAGCTTTCTTT
TRBJ1-2 | 18 | NA | TRBV9 | TRBD1 | CASSGDGGTGSLSYGYTF | TGTGCCAGCAGCGGCGATGGGGGGACAGGAAGCTTATCCTATGGCTACACCTTC
TRBJ2-3 | 14 | NA | TRBV29-1 | TRBD2 | CSGGRAGGTGTQYF | TGCAGCGGCGGTAGAGCGGGGGGGACGGGCACGCAGTATTTT
TRBJ2-4 | 16 | NA | TRBV13 | TRBD2 | CASSLGLAGVGNIQYF | TGTGCCAGCAGCCTAGGACTAGCGGGAGTTGGAAACATTCAGTACTTC
TRBJ1-2 | 16 | few | TRBV6-4 | NA | CASSDSEGAGGYGYTF | TGTGCCAGCAGTGACTCGGAGGGCGCGGGAGGCTATGGCTACACCTTC
TRBJ1-5 | 12 | NA | TRBV6-5 | NA | CASRRVGQPQHF | TGTGCCAGCAGGAGGGTAGGTCAGCCCCAGCATTTT
TRBJ2-3 | 14 | NA | TRBV5-1 | TRBD2 | CASSPTSGTDTQYF | TGCGCCAGCAGCCCAACTAGCGGCACAGATACGCAGTATTTT
TRBJ2-1 | 14 | once | TRBV5-1 | TRBD1 | CASSPPGQGHEQFF | TGCGCCAGCAGCCCGCCGGGACAGGGACATGAGCAGTTCTTC
TRBJ2-3 | 16 | NA | TRBV9 | TRBD2 | CASSVGTSVNTDTQYF | TGTGCCAGCAGCGTCGGGACTAGCGTCAACACAGATACGCAGTATTTT
TRBJ1-2 | 17 | few | TRBV19 | TRBD1 | CASSIDPFATGAHGYTF | TGTGCCAGTAGTATAGACCCATTTGCTACAGGGGCCCATGGCTACACCTTC
TRBJ2-1 | 14 | NA | TRBV5-1 | NA | CASSQGAQYNEQFF | TGCGCCAGCAGCCAAGGGGCCCAATACAATGAGCAGTTCTTC
TRBJ1-4 | 16 | NA | TRBV15 | TRBD1 | CATSRGTQGGREKLFF | TGTGCCACCAGCAGAGGGACGCAGGGGGGCAGGGAAAAACTGTTTTTT
TRBJ2-6 | 18 | NA | TRBV5-4 | NA | CASSLKVGVSSGANVLTF | TGTGCCAGCAGCTTGAAAGTAGGAGTTTCCTCTGGGGCCAACGTCCTGACTTTC
TRBJ2-7 | 16 | NA | TRBV5-1 | TRBD1 | CASNPGQGPLSYEQYF | TGCGCCAGCAACCCTGGACAGGGTCCCTTAAGCTACGAGCAGTACTTC
TRBJ2-3 | 16 | NA | TRBV18 | NA | CASSPQASLFADTQYF | TGTGCCAGCTCACCCCAGGCTAGCTTATTCGCAGATACGCAGTATTTT
TRBJ2-1 | 15 | NA | TRBV15 | NA | CATSRGGAGGNEQFF | TGTGCCACCAGCAGAGGTGGGGCAGGGGGGAATGAGCAGTTCTTC
TRBJ1-1 | 15 | NA | TRBV11-2 | NA | CASSLGWGESVGAFF | TGTGCCAGCAGCCTGGGTTGGGGGGAGTCAGTAGGAGCTTTCTTT
TRBJ2-7 | 15 | NA | TRBV19 | NA | CASSPSTGISYEQYF | TGTGCCAGTAGTCCGTCGACGGGAATCTCCTACGAGCAGTACTTC
TRBJ2-2 | 15 | NA | TRBV6-5 | TRBD2 | CASSRTSGGTGELFF | TGTGCCAGCAGTCGGACTAGCGGGGGCACCGGGGAGCTGTTTTTT
TRBJ1-6 | 15 | NA | TRBV28 | TRBD1 | CASSLQGAFGSPLHF | TGTGCCAGCAGCTTACAGGGGGCCTTCGGTTCACCCCTCCACTTT